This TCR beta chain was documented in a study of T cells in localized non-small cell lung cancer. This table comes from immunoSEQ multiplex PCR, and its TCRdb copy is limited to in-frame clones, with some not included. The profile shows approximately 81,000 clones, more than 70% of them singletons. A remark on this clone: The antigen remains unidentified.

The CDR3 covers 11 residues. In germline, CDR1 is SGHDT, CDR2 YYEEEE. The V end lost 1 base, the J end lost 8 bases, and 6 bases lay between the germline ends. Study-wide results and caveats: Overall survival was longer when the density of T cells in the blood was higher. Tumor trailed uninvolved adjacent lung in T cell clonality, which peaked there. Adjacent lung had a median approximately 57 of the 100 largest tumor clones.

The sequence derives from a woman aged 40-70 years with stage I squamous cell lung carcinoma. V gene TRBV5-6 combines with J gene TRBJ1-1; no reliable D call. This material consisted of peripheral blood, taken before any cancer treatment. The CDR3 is CASSLLGEAFF. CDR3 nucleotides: TGTGCCAGCAGCTTGCTGGGGGAAGCTTTCTTT.